The present T cell receptor beta chain was sequenced within a study of T-cell reconstitution after alpha-beta-depleted transplantation in children. Construction of the TCRbeta library involved unique molecular identifiers. A single record per CDR3 protein comes from TCRdb applying MiXCR to the PCR reads. The repertoire includes about 830,000 distinct CDR3 sequences, around 17% of them detected once, and about 4.6% sits in the top ten. This CDR3 is built from 14 residues. Germline CDR1 SGHVS, CDR2 FQNEAQ. The V end was cut by 5 bases, the J end by 1 base, with 12 bases between. V is TRBV7-8 and J is TRBJ2-7; tentative D call: TRBD1 (5 bases). This TCR derives from a male patient between 10 and 17 years old who had a stem cell transplant for acute lymphoblastic leukemia, so the T cells may come from the graft donor. The sequencing here drew on PBMCs, mostly from graft donor cells, taken 360 days after TCRalphabeta/CD19-depleted stem cell transplant. Here the CDR3 DNA reads TGTGCCAGCAGCCAAGGGGCGGTTTCCTACGAGCAGTACTTC. Protein product: CASSQGAVSYEQYF.